The entry that follows covers one T cell receptor (beta chain) sequence. Original processing methods: The authors estimated nucleated cell counts from reference gene primer amplification. The table came from immunoSEQ multiplex PCR; TCRdb's copy has only in-frame clones and leaves some out. V and J calls and clone size are given by that table; D and trimming were obtained from the DNA. The repertoire consists of some 150,000 clones, with roughly four fifths occurring once and the leading ten covering around 4.2%. Germline V gene data show CDR1 as SGHVS and CDR2 as FQNEAQ. The germline V and J ends were trimmed by 1 base and 8 bases, with 11 bases remaining between them. The CDR3 contains 13 residues. This sample was included in a study of blood T cell repertoires in COVID-19. Looking at the study overall: T cells, B-cell-depleted T cells, or PBMCs supplied cDNA or gDNA.

Sequencing was carried out using peripheral blood. This sequence originates from an elderly woman with active or convalescent COVID-19. The rearrangement joins TRBV7-8 to TRBJ1-2; D is unclear. The DNA of the CDR3 is TGTGCCAGCAGCTTAGAGAGGTCGGCCGGCTACACCTTC. Translated: CASSLERSAGYTF. Using reference TRBV7-8 and TRBJ1-2 for the parts outside the CDR3, the full variable domain is GAGVSQSPRYKVAKRGQDVALRCDPISGHVSLFWYQQALGQGPEFLTYFQNEAQLDKSGLPSDRFFAERPEGSVSTLKIQRTQQEDSAVYLCASSLERSAGYTFGSGTRLTVV.